A selection of T cell receptor beta chains follows, all from one sample in a study of blood T cell repertoires in COVID-19. Only in-frame clones appear in the TCRdb table, and some are missing; sequencing was by immunoSEQ multiplex PCR. The table shows 30,000 to 35,000 clones, with around 84% occurring only once. The sample consisted of peripheral blood. All receptors derive from a man of 80 years or more with acute or convalescent COVID-19. Each CDR3 is given with its conserved first and last residue. D genes are given only for firm matches. Some rows mark clone size as missing; the rest say once, few, many or name a class of expanded clone.

V: TRBV6-6; D: TRBD1; size: -; J: TRBJ2-5; CDR3: CASSRNTGGRETQYF; DNA: TGTGCCAGCAGTCGCAACACAGGGGGCAGGGAGACCCAGTACTTC
V: TRBV7-2; D: -; size: -; J: TRBJ1-5; CDR3: CASSPDTYQPQHF; DNA: TGTGCCAGCAGCCCGGACACATATCAGCCCCAGCATTTT
V: TRBV6-5; D: TRBD1; size: -; J: TRBJ2-1; CDR3: CASTTTGNEQFF; DNA: TGTGCCAGCACCACGACAGGGAATGAGCAGTTCTTC
V: TRBV30; D: -; size: -; J: TRBJ1-2; CDR3: CAWSFRVRSYGYTF; DNA: TGTGCCTGGTCCTTCAGGGTACGCAGCTATGGCTACACCTTC
V: TRBV5-1; D: -; size: once; J: TRBJ2-1; CDR3: CASNREVRGDNEQFF; DNA: TGCGCCAGCAACCGGGAGGTCAGGGGCGACAATGAGCAGTTCTTC
V: TRBV2; D: -; size: once; J: TRBJ1-5; CDR3: CASSESGYSNQPQHF; DNA: TGTGCCAGCAGTGAATCGGGATATAGCAATCAGCCCCAGCATTTT
V: TRBV4-2; D: TRBD1; size: -; J: TRBJ2-7; CDR3: CASSQRDSREQYF; DNA: TGTGCCAGCAGCCAGAGGGACAGCCGGGAGCAGTACTTC
V: TRBV2; D: -; size: -; J: TRBJ2-2; CDR3: CASRLTSSNTGELFF; DNA: TGTGCCAGCAGGCTTACTAGTTCCAACACCGGGGAGCTGTTTTTT
V: TRBV18; D: -; size: once; J: TRBJ1-3; CDR3: CASSPGRSLGGNTIYF; DNA: TGTGCCAGCTCACCGGGCAGGTCCCTCGGTGGAAACACCATATATTTT
V: TRBV9; D: TRBD1; size: few; J: TRBJ2-5; CDR3: CASSVGDSNSWGTQYF; DNA: TGTGCCAGCAGCGTTGGGGACAGCAATTCCTGGGGGACCCAGTACTTC
V: TRBV24-1; D: TRBD1; size: -; J: TRBJ2-5; CDR3: CATSDGTGGRETQYF; DNA: TGTGCCACCAGTGACGGGACAGGGGGCCGTGAGACCCAGTACTTC
V: TRBV12-3/TRBV12-4; D: -; size: -; J: TRBJ1-1; CDR3: CASSLPQGAAFF; DNA: TGTGCCAGCAGCCTCCCACAGGGCGCAGCTTTCTTT
V: TRBV29-1; D: -; size: -; J: TRBJ1-2; CDR3: CSASHTRGYGYTF; DNA: TGCAGCGCATCGCACACCCGAGGGTATGGCTACACCTTC
V: TRBV11-2; D: -; size: -; J: TRBJ2-7; CDR3: CASSLVVRGSYEQYF; DNA: TGTGCCAGCAGCTTAGTAGTCCGGGGGTCCTACGAGCAGTACTTC
V: TRBV11-2; D: -; size: -; J: TRBJ2-1; CDR3: CASSLLQGSSYNEQFF; DNA: TGTGCCAGCAGCCTCCTCCAAGGGAGCTCCTACAATGAGCAGTTCTTC
V: TRBV7-2; D: -; size: once; J: TRBJ1-6; CDR3: CASSFGRAGASPLHF; DNA: TGTGCCAGCAGCTTCGGGAGGGCAGGGGCTTCACCCCTCCACTTT
V: TRBV5-6; D: -; size: -; J: TRBJ1-2; CDR3: CASSLIGVGLGGYTF; DNA: TGTGCCAGCAGCTTGATCGGGGTTGGGTTGGGAGGCTACACCTTC
V: TRBV6-5; D: -; size: -; J: TRBJ2-7; CDR3: CARTQQQGYEQYF; DNA: TGTGCCAGGACTCAACAACAGGGCTACGAGCAGTACTTC
V: TRBV5-6; D: -; size: -; J: TRBJ1-2; CDR3: CASSLINHGYTF; DNA: TGTGCCAGCAGCTTAATTAATCATGGCTACACCTTC
V: TRBV11-2; D: -; size: -; J: TRBJ2-7; CDR3: CASSLEGGPSYEQYF; DNA: TGTGCCAGCAGCTTAGAGGGGGGGCCATCCTACGAGCAGTACTTC
V: TRBV4-1; D: -; size: -; J: TRBJ1-3; CDR3: CASSQSRGYTIYF; DNA: TGCGCCAGCAGCCAATCCAGGGGATACACCATATATTTT
V: TRBV3-1/TRBV3-2; D: TRBD2; size: once; J: TRBJ2-3; CDR3: CASSLSASGTTDTQYF; DNA: TGTGCCAGCAGCTTATCCGCTAGCGGAACCACAGATACGCAGTATTTT
V: TRBV5-1; D: TRBD2; size: -; J: TRBJ2-5; CDR3: CASSFSAGSGGKQETQYF; DNA: TGCGCCAGCAGCTTTTCGGCAGGTAGCGGGGGTAAGCAAGAGACCCAGTACTTC
V: TRBV5-1; D: TRBD2; size: -; J: TRBJ2-1; CDR3: CASRSGTSGGIEQFF; DNA: TGCGCCAGCAGGTCCGGGACTAGCGGGGGTATCGAGCAGTTCTTC
V: TRBV30; D: -; size: -; J: TRBJ1-5; CDR3: CAWSVQGYQPQHF; DNA: TGTGCCTGGAGTGTACAGGGCTATCAGCCCCAGCATTTT
V: TRBV18; D: TRBD2; size: -; J: TRBJ2-3; CDR3: CASASGASGGRTDTQYF; DNA: TGTGCCAGCGCTTCCGGGGCCAGCGGGGGACGCACAGATACGCAGTATTTT
V: TRBV29-1; D: TRBD1; size: -; J: TRBJ1-4; CDR3: CSVPGQGNNEKLFF; DNA: TGCAGCGTCCCTGGACAGGGGAATAATGAAAAACTGTTTTTT
V: TRBV5-6; D: TRBD1; size: -; J: TRBJ2-7; CDR3: CASSWGQGTDEQYF; DNA: TGTGCCAGCAGCTGGGGTCAAGGGACAGACGAGCAGTACTTC
V: TRBV5-5; D: TRBD1; size: -; J: TRBJ2-3; CDR3: CASSSGTGGSYSTDTQYF; DNA: TGTGCCAGCAGCTCCGGGACAGGGGGGTCCTATTCCACAGATACGCAGTATTTT
V: TRBV18; D: TRBD1; size: -; J: TRBJ2-1; CDR3: CASSPTGGLGNEQFF; DNA: TGTGCCAGCTCACCAACAGGGGGCCTCGGGAATGAGCAGTTCTTC
V: TRBV11-1; D: TRBD2; size: -; J: TRBJ2-3; CDR3: CASSLGLAVTDTQYF; DNA: TGTGCCAGCAGCTTAGGGCTAGCGGTTACAGATACGCAGTATTTT
V: TRBV5-1; D: -; size: -; J: TRBJ2-7; CDR3: CASNGGYGSYEQYF; DNA: TGCGCCAGCAACGGGGGATATGGGTCCTACGAGCAGTACTTC
V: TRBV4-1; D: TRBD1; size: -; J: TRBJ2-1; CDR3: CASSRRQGPYNEQFF; DNA: TGCGCCAGCAGCCGCCGACAGGGCCCCTACAATGAGCAGTTCTTC
V: TRBV14; D: TRBD1; size: -; J: TRBJ1-2; CDR3: CASSLAGRGYGYTF; DNA: TGTGCCAGCAGCCTTGCGGGCAGGGGGTATGGCTACACCTTC
V: TRBV29-1; D: -; size: -; J: TRBJ2-6; CDR3: CSVEQVPGANVLTF; DNA: TGCAGCGTTGAACAGGTGCCCGGGGCCAACGTCCTGACTTTC
V: TRBV6-5; D: -; size: -; J: TRBJ2-1; CDR3: CASSQTRESYNEQFF; DNA: TGTGCCAGCAGTCAGACTCGAGAGTCCTACAATGAGCAGTTCTTC
V: TRBV29-1; D: TRBD1; size: -; J: TRBJ1-2; CDR3: CSGGDGRGNYGYTF; DNA: TGCAGCGGGGGGGACGGCAGGGGGAACTATGGCTACACCTTC
V: TRBV18; D: -; size: -; J: TRBJ1-1; CDR3: CASSPTGNTEAFF; DNA: TGTGCCAGCTCACCGACGGGAAACACTGAAGCTTTCTTT
V: TRBV7-3; D: TRBD2; size: -; J: TRBJ2-5; CDR3: CASSSGTSGPETQYF; DNA: TGTGCCAGCAGCTCCGGGACTAGCGGTCCGGAGACCCAGTACTTC
V: TRBV5-1; D: -; size: -; J: TRBJ1-1; CDR3: CASSREGHNTEAFF; DNA: TGCGCCAGCAGCAGGGAGGGACATAACACTGAAGCTTTCTTT
V: TRBV10-3; D: TRBD2; size: once; J: TRBJ2-5; CDR3: CAIARAGRETQYF; DNA: TGTGCCATCGCCAGAGCGGGGAGAGAGACCCAGTACTTC
V: TRBV7-8; D: -; size: few; J: TRBJ1-5; CDR3: CASSSQAAGLSNQPQHF; DNA: TGTGCCAGCAGCTCCCAGGCGGCAGGGCTTAGCAATCAGCCCCAGCATTTT
V: TRBV7-2; D: -; size: -; J: TRBJ1-5; CDR3: CASSGGSNQPQHF; DNA: TGTGCCAGCAGCGGGGGGAGCAATCAGCCCCAGCATTTT
V: TRBV30; D: -; size: -; J: TRBJ2-5; CDR3: CAHRGIQETQYF; DNA: TGTGCCCATAGGGGCATACAAGAGACCCAGTACTTC
V: TRBV5-6; D: -; size: -; J: TRBJ2-4; CDR3: CASTRVRSLAKNIQYF; DNA: TGTGCCAGCACCCGAGTTAGATCACTAGCCAAAAACATTCAGTACTTC
V: TRBV4-3; D: -; size: -; J: TRBJ1-5; CDR3: CASSQERGRGKTPQHF; DNA: TGCGCCAGCAGCCAAGAGAGGGGCAGGGGAAAGACGCCCCAGCATTTT
V: TRBV12-3/TRBV12-4; D: TRBD1; size: -; J: TRBJ1-2; CDR3: CASSLGQNYGYTF; DNA: TGTGCCAGCAGTTTGGGACAGAACTATGGCTACACCTTC
V: TRBV6-5; D: TRBD1; size: -; J: TRBJ1-2; CDR3: CASSYSRQGNYGYTF; DNA: TGTGCCAGCAGTTACAGCCGACAGGGGAACTATGGCTACACCTTC